This TCR beta chain appears in the sequencing data of a study of control samples from healthy donors and cancer patients. Data came from immunoSEQ multiplex PCR; TCRdb stores just in-frame clones and leaves some out. The data hold 75,000 to 100,000 clones, with roughly 88% observed a single time. The CDR3 is 14 residues long. Germline V gene data show CDR1 as SGHRS and CDR2 as YFSETQ. V was trimmed by 1 base and J by 1 base, leaving 8 bases between them. This chain connects TRBV5-1 to TRBJ1-1, with D unclear. Input material: blood. The receptor's source is a man in his thirties or forties in good health. The CDR3 reads CASSLKPPNTEAFF. CDR3 in DNA: TGCGCCAGCAGCTTGAAGCCTCCGAACACTGAAGCTTTCTTT.